This T cell receptor beta chain was retrieved from a study of blood T cell repertoires in COVID-19. Across the study: Specimens from acute and convalescent COVID-19 originated in the United States, Italy and Spain. The analysed material was cDNA or gDNA that came from T cells, B-cell-depleted T cells, or PBMCs.

V was clipped by 5 bases and J by 4 bases; unmatched bases: 7. The CDR3 is 15 residues long. Germline V gene sequence: CDR1 SGHRS, CDR2 YFSETQ. Repertoires were generated with immunoSEQ multiplex PCR, while TCRdb's copy carries only in-frame clones and drops some. This sample carries about 270,000 clones, roughly 86% of them seen once, and the ten largest clones take 1%. The chain carries TRBV5-1 and TRBJ2-2; 8 bases map to TRBD1. Sample: PBMCs or T cells enriched from blood (not recorded which). The TCR sequence derives from a woman under 40 who had recovered from COVID-19. The CDR3 nucleotides are TGCGCCAGCAGGACTACAGGGGGTCGCACCGGGGAGCTGTTTTTT. Amino acid sequence: CASRTTGGRTGELFF.